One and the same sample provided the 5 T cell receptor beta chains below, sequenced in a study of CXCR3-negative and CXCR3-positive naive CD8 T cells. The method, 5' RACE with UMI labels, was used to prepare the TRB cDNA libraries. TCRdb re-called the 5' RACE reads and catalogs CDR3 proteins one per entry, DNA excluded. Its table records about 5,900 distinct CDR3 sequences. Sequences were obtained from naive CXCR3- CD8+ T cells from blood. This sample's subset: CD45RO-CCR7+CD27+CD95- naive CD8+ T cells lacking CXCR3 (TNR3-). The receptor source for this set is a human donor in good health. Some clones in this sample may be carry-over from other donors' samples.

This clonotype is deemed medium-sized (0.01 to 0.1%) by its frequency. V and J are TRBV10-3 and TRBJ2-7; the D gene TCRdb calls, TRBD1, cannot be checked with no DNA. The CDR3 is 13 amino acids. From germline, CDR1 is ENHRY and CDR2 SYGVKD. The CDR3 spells CATSGQTVREQYF.

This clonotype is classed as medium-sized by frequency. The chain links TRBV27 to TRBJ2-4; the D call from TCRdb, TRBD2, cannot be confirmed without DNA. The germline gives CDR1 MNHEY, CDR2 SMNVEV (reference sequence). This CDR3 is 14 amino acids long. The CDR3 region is CASSPGPYKNIQYF.

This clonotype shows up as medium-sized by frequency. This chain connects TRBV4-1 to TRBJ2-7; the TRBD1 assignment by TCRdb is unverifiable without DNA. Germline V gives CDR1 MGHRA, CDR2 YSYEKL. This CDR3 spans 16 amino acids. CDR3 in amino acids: CASSQDWGLFSYEQYF.

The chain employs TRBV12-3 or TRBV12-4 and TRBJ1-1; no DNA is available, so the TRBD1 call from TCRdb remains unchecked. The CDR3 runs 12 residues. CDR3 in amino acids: CASRLDRGEAFF.

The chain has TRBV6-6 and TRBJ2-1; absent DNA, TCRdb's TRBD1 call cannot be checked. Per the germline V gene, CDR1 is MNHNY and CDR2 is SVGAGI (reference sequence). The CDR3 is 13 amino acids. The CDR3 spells CASGASSYNEQFF.